Listed below are T cell receptor beta chains from one sample, sequenced in a study of neoadjuvant anti-PD-1 for oral cavity cancer. TCRdb keeps only in-frame clones here, not all; method: immunoSEQ multiplex PCR. The sample has about 15,000 clones, around 62% seen once. Sequencing used PBMCs, obtained before nivolumab (anti-PD-1) treatment. The receptors shown here come from a person aged 35 to 85 with oral cavity squamous cell carcinoma. Both conserved end residues are part of each CDR3. Each record gives: CDR3 length, clone size, J gene, V gene, D gene, CDR3 protein, CDR3 DNA. D genes are given only for firm matches. Some rows have no size entry. The others give once, few or many, or a class for an expanded clone.

len: 13; abundance: -; j_gene: TRBJ2-1; v_gene: TRBV4-1; d_gene: -; CDR3aa: CASSRQPVNEQFF; CDR3nt: TGCGCCAGCAGCCGACAGCCCGTCAATGAGCAGTTCTTC
len: 15; abundance: -; j_gene: TRBJ2-7; v_gene: TRBV9; d_gene: TRBD2; CDR3aa: CASSVAGSGSYEQYF; CDR3nt: TGTGCCAGCAGCGTAGCGGGTAGCGGGTCCTACGAGCAGTACTTC
len: 15; abundance: few; j_gene: TRBJ1-3; v_gene: TRBV2; d_gene: -; CDR3aa: CASTDGLVSGNTIYF; CDR3nt: TGTGCCAGCACTGACGGACTGGTCTCTGGAAACACCATATATTTT
len: 14; abundance: few; j_gene: TRBJ1-5; v_gene: TRBV27; d_gene: -; CDR3aa: CASSLQGSNQPQHF; CDR3nt: TGTGCCAGCAGTTTACAGGGAAGCAATCAGCCCCAGCATTTT
len: 15; abundance: -; j_gene: TRBJ2-5; v_gene: TRBV11-2; d_gene: -; CDR3aa: CASSSETDGEETQYF; CDR3nt: TGTGCCAGCAGCTCAGAGACTGACGGGGAAGAGACCCAGTACTTC
len: 15; abundance: -; j_gene: TRBJ2-1; v_gene: TRBV9; d_gene: -; CDR3aa: CASSVEGWPGNEQFF; CDR3nt: TGTGCCAGCAGCGTAGAGGGGTGGCCAGGCAATGAGCAGTTCTTC
len: 18; abundance: -; j_gene: TRBJ2-5; v_gene: TRBV7-9; d_gene: TRBD1; CDR3aa: CASSGPGQGNGFQETQYF; CDR3nt: TGTGCCAGCAGTGGACCGGGACAGGGGAACGGGTTCCAAGAGACCCAGTACTTC
len: 16; abundance: few; j_gene: TRBJ2-2; v_gene: TRBV11-2; d_gene: TRBD1; CDR3aa: CASSFEGAGGAGELFF; CDR3nt: TGTGCCAGCAGCTTCGAGGGGGCAGGAGGCGCCGGGGAGCTGTTTTTT
len: 13; abundance: -; j_gene: TRBJ2-2; v_gene: TRBV10-3; d_gene: -; CDR3aa: CAIHQGDTGELFF; CDR3nt: TGTGCCATCCACCAAGGGGACACCGGGGAGCTGTTTTTT
len: 16; abundance: few; j_gene: TRBJ2-2; v_gene: TRBV5-1; d_gene: -; CDR3aa: CASSLVVTRYTGELFF; CDR3nt: TGCGCCAGCAGCTTGGTGGTGACTAGATACACCGGGGAGCTGTTTTTT
len: 20; abundance: -; j_gene: TRBJ2-3; v_gene: TRBV4-1; d_gene: TRBD2; CDR3aa: CASSQNRGLTSGVRTDTQYF; CDR3nt: TGCGCCAGCAGCCAAAACCGGGGCCTAACTAGCGGGGTCCGCACAGATACGCAGTATTTT
len: 14; abundance: -; j_gene: TRBJ1-5; v_gene: TRBV6-1; d_gene: TRBD1; CDR3aa: CASTIRTGDQPQHF; CDR3nt: TGTGCCAGCACCATAAGGACAGGGGATCAGCCCCAGCATTTT
len: 14; abundance: -; j_gene: TRBJ2-7; v_gene: TRBV6-5; d_gene: TRBD2; CDR3aa: CASSSLAGSYEQYF; CDR3nt: TGTGCCAGCAGTTCACTAGCGGGATCCTACGAGCAGTACTTC
len: 13; abundance: -; j_gene: TRBJ2-3; v_gene: TRBV10-3; d_gene: -; CDR3aa: CAISFTSTDTQYF; CDR3nt: TGTGCCATCAGTTTCACTAGCACAGATACGCAGTATTTT
len: 13; abundance: -; j_gene: TRBJ1-1; v_gene: TRBV30; d_gene: -; CDR3aa: CAWSVRAPKEAFF; CDR3nt: TGTGCCTGGAGTGTACGAGCCCCGAAGGAAGCTTTCTTT
len: 15; abundance: -; j_gene: TRBJ2-1; v_gene: TRBV10-3; d_gene: TRBD2; CDR3aa: CAISGGRESYNEQFF; CDR3nt: TGTGCCATCAGTGGTGGGCGGGAGAGTTACAATGAGCAGTTCTTC
len: 15; abundance: few; j_gene: TRBJ1-4; v_gene: TRBV5-1; d_gene: TRBD1; CDR3aa: CASSLDGTGSEKLFF; CDR3nt: TGCGCCAGCAGCTTGGATGGGACAGGGAGTGAAAAACTGTTTTTT
len: 14; abundance: -; j_gene: TRBJ1-3; v_gene: TRBV30; d_gene: -; CDR3aa: CAWSGGDSGNTIYF; CDR3nt: TGTGCCTGGAGCGGAGGGGACTCTGGAAACACCATATATTTT
len: 14; abundance: -; j_gene: TRBJ2-7; v_gene: TRBV6-5; d_gene: -; CDR3aa: CASSYSWGEYEQYF; CDR3nt: TGTGCCAGCAGTTACTCTTGGGGAGAGTACGAGCAGTACTTC
len: 13; abundance: -; j_gene: TRBJ2-3; v_gene: TRBV11-2; d_gene: -; CDR3aa: CASSPARTDTQYF; CDR3nt: TGTGCCAGCAGCCCCGCCCGCACAGATACGCAGTATTTT
len: 16; abundance: -; j_gene: TRBJ2-7; v_gene: TRBV6-1; d_gene: -; CDR3aa: CASSEGNGGPPYEQYF; CDR3nt: TGTGCCAGCAGTGAGGGTAACGGGGGCCCCCCCTACGAGCAGTACTTC
len: 13; abundance: -; j_gene: TRBJ1-2; v_gene: TRBV6-6; d_gene: -; CDR3aa: CASSSWINYGYTF; CDR3nt: TGTGCCAGCAGTAGCTGGATCAACTATGGCTACACCTTC
len: 15; abundance: -; j_gene: TRBJ2-7; v_gene: TRBV11-3; d_gene: TRBD1; CDR3aa: CASSLGPGGDYEQYF; CDR3nt: TGTGCCAGCAGCTTAGGGCCAGGGGGCGACTACGAGCAGTACTTC
len: 12; abundance: -; j_gene: TRBJ2-7; v_gene: TRBV2; d_gene: -; CDR3aa: CASSASSYEQYF; CDR3nt: TGTGCCAGCAGTGCCTCCTCCTACGAGCAGTACTTC
len: 18; abundance: -; j_gene: TRBJ2-7; v_gene: TRBV19; d_gene: -; CDR3aa: CASGNRVGGRTPTYEQYF; CDR3nt: TGTGCCAGTGGAAATCGTGTAGGGGGACGCACCCCTACCTACGAGCAGTACTTC
len: 15; abundance: -; j_gene: TRBJ2-2; v_gene: TRBV7-8; d_gene: TRBD2; CDR3aa: CASSGGGSGTGELFF; CDR3nt: TGTGCCAGCAGTGGTGGCGGGAGCGGCACCGGGGAGCTGTTTTTT
len: 14; abundance: -; j_gene: TRBJ2-3; v_gene: TRBV4-2; d_gene: -; CDR3aa: CASSQDRGTDTQYF; CDR3nt: TGTGCCAGCAGCCAAGATCGGGGCACAGATACGCAGTATTTT
len: 14; abundance: -; j_gene: TRBJ1-1; v_gene: TRBV6-5; d_gene: -; CDR3aa: CASSPLFGGTEAFF; CDR3nt: TGTGCCAGCAGTCCCCTTTTCGGGGGCACTGAAGCTTTCTTT
len: 12; abundance: -; j_gene: TRBJ2-7; v_gene: TRBV11-2; d_gene: -; CDR3aa: CASSPVSYEQYF; CDR3nt: TGTGCCAGTTCCCCCGTCTCCTACGAGCAGTACTTC
len: 14; abundance: -; j_gene: TRBJ2-7; v_gene: TRBV30; d_gene: -; CDR3aa: CAWSVGTYRDEQYF; CDR3nt: TGTGCCTGGAGTGTAGGTACGTATCGAGACGAGCAGTACTTC
len: 14; abundance: -; j_gene: TRBJ2-4; v_gene: TRBV29-1; d_gene: -; CDR3aa: CSVASPRTENIQYF; CDR3nt: TGCAGCGTTGCATCCCCTCGGACAGAAAACATTCAGTACTTC
len: 14; abundance: -; j_gene: TRBJ1-1; v_gene: TRBV11-3; d_gene: TRBD1; CDR3aa: CASSQTGGRTEAFF; CDR3nt: TGTGCCAGCAGCCAGACAGGGGGCCGCACTGAAGCTTTCTTT
len: 15; abundance: -; j_gene: TRBJ2-1; v_gene: TRBV2; d_gene: -; CDR3aa: CASSEGEPRTNEQFF; CDR3nt: TGTGCCAGCAGTGAAGGGGAACCGCGGACCAATGAGCAGTTCTTC
len: 14; abundance: -; j_gene: TRBJ2-3; v_gene: TRBV5-4; d_gene: TRBD1; CDR3aa: CASSLDRGADTQYF; CDR3nt: TGTGCCAGCAGCCTGGACAGGGGGGCAGATACGCAGTATTTT
len: 13; abundance: -; j_gene: TRBJ1-1; v_gene: TRBV19; d_gene: -; CDR3aa: CASSSNLNTEAFF; CDR3nt: TGTGCCAGTAGTTCCAACCTGAACACTGAAGCTTTCTTT
len: 13; abundance: -; j_gene: TRBJ1-3; v_gene: TRBV10-2; d_gene: TRBD1; CDR3aa: CASREGGKNTIYF; CDR3nt: TGCGCCAGCAGGGAAGGGGGCAAAAACACCATATATTTT
len: 16; abundance: -; j_gene: TRBJ1-4; v_gene: TRBV4-1; d_gene: TRBD1; CDR3aa: CASSLDRGATNEKLFF; CDR3nt: TGCGCCAGCAGCCTGGACAGGGGAGCAACTAATGAAAAACTGTTTTTT
len: 15; abundance: -; j_gene: TRBJ1-5; v_gene: TRBV28; d_gene: TRBD1; CDR3aa: CASRPSGGSNQPQHF; CDR3nt: TGTGCCAGCAGGCCTTCAGGGGGAAGCAATCAGCCCCAGCATTTT
len: 11; abundance: -; j_gene: TRBJ2-1; v_gene: TRBV29-1; d_gene: -; CDR3aa: CSVQNIGEQFF; CDR3nt: TGCAGCGTACAAAACATCGGTGAGCAGTTCTTC
len: 14; abundance: -; j_gene: TRBJ1-1; v_gene: TRBV5-8; d_gene: -; CDR3aa: CASSLDPRNTEAFF; CDR3nt: TGTGCCAGCAGCTTGGACCCCCGGAACACTGAAGCTTTCTTT
len: 12; abundance: -; j_gene: TRBJ1-5; v_gene: TRBV14; d_gene: -; CDR3aa: CASSQPRGPQHF; CDR3nt: TGTGCCAGCAGCCAACCCCGGGGGCCCCAGCATTTT
len: 12; abundance: -; j_gene: TRBJ2-7; v_gene: TRBV10-2; d_gene: -; CDR3aa: CASSERGYEQYF; CDR3nt: TGCGCCAGCAGTGAGCGAGGGTACGAGCAGTACTTC
len: 14; abundance: -; j_gene: TRBJ2-7; v_gene: TRBV5-1; d_gene: TRBD1; CDR3aa: CASSSNTGAYEQYF; CDR3nt: TGCGCCAGCAGCTCGAACACAGGGGCGTACGAGCAGTACTTC
len: 14; abundance: -; j_gene: TRBJ2-2; v_gene: TRBV9; d_gene: -; CDR3aa: CASSVWGSTGELFF; CDR3nt: TGTGCCAGCAGCGTTTGGGGGAGCACCGGGGAGCTGTTTTTT
len: 12; abundance: -; j_gene: TRBJ2-1; v_gene: TRBV5-6; d_gene: -; CDR3aa: CASSLSLNEQFF; CDR3nt: TGTGCCAGCAGCTTGTCACTCAATGAGCAGTTCTTC
len: 15; abundance: -; j_gene: TRBJ2-4; v_gene: TRBV6-1; d_gene: TRBD2; CDR3aa: CASSEPGLPKNIQYF; CDR3nt: TGTGCCAGCAGTGAACCGGGACTACCAAAAAACATTCAGTACTTC
len: 17; abundance: few; j_gene: TRBJ2-1; v_gene: TRBV19; d_gene: TRBD2; CDR3aa: CASSFPLTSGRRGEQFF; CDR3nt: TGTGCCAGTAGTTTCCCGCTAACTAGCGGGAGGAGGGGTGAGCAGTTCTTC
len: 12; abundance: -; j_gene: TRBJ2-7; v_gene: TRBV25-1; d_gene: TRBD1; CDR3aa: CAGRTGTYEQYF; CDR3nt: TGTGCCGGCAGGACAGGGACCTACGAGCAGTACTTC
len: 14; abundance: -; j_gene: TRBJ1-2; v_gene: TRBV2; d_gene: -; CDR3aa: CASSEGPSLGGYTF; CDR3nt: TGTGCCAGCAGTGAGGGACCTTCGTTAGGTGGCTACACCTTC